The 7 T cell receptor beta chains presented below share a single source sample, sequenced in a study of shared clonotypes between healthy human individuals. As defined, naive CD8 cells were CD45RO-negative and positively selected for CCR7, with terminally differentiated effector memory CD45RA+ cells excluded. TCRdb's copy holds only in-frame clones and misses some; the assay was immunoSEQ multiplex PCR. The repertoire consists of about 2.2 million clones, with just over 90% occurring once and the leading ten covering about 1.7%. The sequenced sample consisted of naive CD8+ T cells from PBMCs. The receptors were sampled from a young man in good health. Some clones in this sample may be carry-over from other donors' samples.

The chain employs TRBV9 and TRBJ2-3; D not resolved. Deletions cut 0 bases from V and 2 bases from J, with 7 bases between. The CDR3 is 14 residues long. Per germline, CDR1 SGDLS and CDR2 YYNGEE. CDR3 residues: CASSVGDLTDTQYF. In DNA, the CDR3 is TGTGCCAGCAGCGTAGGGGATCTCACAGATACGCAGTATTTT. The entire variable domain, with the rest obtained from reference TRBV9 and TRBJ2-3, is as follows: DSGVTQTPKHLITATGQRVTLRCSPRSGDLSVYWYQQSLDQGLQFLIQYYNGEERAKGNILERFSAQQFPDLHSELNLSSLELGDSALYFCASSVGDLTDTQYFGPGTRLTVL.

This chain links TRBV5-1 with TRBJ2-7, with 7 bases matching TRBD2. In germline, CDR1 is SGHRS, CDR2 YFSETQ. Losses at the gene ends were 3 bases for V and 1 base for J; bases not matched to a gene: 19. There are 19 residues in the CDR3. The CDR3 DNA is TGCGCCAGCAGCTCCGGGGCTAGCGGACTAAACTGGAAATCCTACGAGCAGTACTTC. Its translation is CASSSGASGLNWKSYEQYF.

This clone was seen only a few times. Other DNA sequences in the sample encode the same CDR3. The rearrangement uses TRBV4-1 and TRBJ2-7; D may be TRBD1 (6 bases). V was shortened by 1 base and J by 2 bases, with 6 bases between the two germline ends. The CDR3 runs to 13 residues. Germline lookup yields CDR1 MGHRA and CDR2 YSYEKL. As DNA, the CDR3 is TGCGCCAGCAGCCAAGCAGGGGCCTACGAGCAGTACTTC. Its protein is CASSQAGAYEQYF.

The V and J genes are TRBV4-3 and TRBJ2-1; maybe TRBD2 (6 bases). The CDR3 consists of 17 residues. From germline, CDR1 is LGHNA and CDR2 YSLEER. V was pared by 3 bases and J by 5 bases, with 20 bases between. CDR3 amino acids: CASSHKSGLAKDNEQFF. The CDR3 nucleotides read TGCGCCAGCAGCCACAAAAGCGGGCTAGCCAAAGACAATGAGCAGTTCTTC.

V gene TRBV9 combines with J gene TRBJ2-3, with 8 bases lining up with TRBD2. V shed 0 bases and J 2 bases; nucleotides not matched to a gene: 11. CDR1 SGDLS and CDR2 YYNGEE come from the germline V gene. CDR3 size: 18 residues. The CDR3 sequence is CASSVGVGGGRITDTQYF. The CDR3 nucleotides read TGTGCCAGCAGCGTAGGTGTCGGGGGCGGGAGGATCACAGATACGCAGTATTTT.

The gene calls are TRBV27 and TRBJ1-2; D not resolved. This CDR3 contains 15 residues. Germline lookup yields CDR1 MNHEY and CDR2 SMNVEV (reference sequence). Trimming shortened V by 2 bases and J by 0 bases, and 10 bases separated the two germline ends. The CDR3 here is CASSLIGLSNYGYTF. DNA of the CDR3: TGTGCCAGCAGTTTAATAGGTTTATCTAACTATGGCTACACCTTC.

V gene TRBV25-1 combines with J gene TRBJ1-2; no definite D call. V lost 2 bases and J lost 4, with 8 bases in between. This CDR3 is built from 13 residues. CDR1 MGHDK and CDR2 SYGVNS come from the germline V gene. CDR3 protein: CASSETVLYGYTF. For the CDR3, the DNA is TGTGCCAGCAGTGAAACAGTCCTCTATGGCTACACCTTC.